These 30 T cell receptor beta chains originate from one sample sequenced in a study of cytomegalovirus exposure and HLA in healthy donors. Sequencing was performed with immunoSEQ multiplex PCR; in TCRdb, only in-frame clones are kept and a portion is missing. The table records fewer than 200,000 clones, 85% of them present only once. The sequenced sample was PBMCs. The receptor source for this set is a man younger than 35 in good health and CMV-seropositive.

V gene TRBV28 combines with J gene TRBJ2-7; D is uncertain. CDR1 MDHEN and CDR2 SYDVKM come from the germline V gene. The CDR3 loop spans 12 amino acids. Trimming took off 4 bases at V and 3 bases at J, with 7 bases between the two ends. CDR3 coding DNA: TGTGCCAGCAGTTCACTTGACTACGAGCAGTACTTC. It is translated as CASSSLDYEQYF.

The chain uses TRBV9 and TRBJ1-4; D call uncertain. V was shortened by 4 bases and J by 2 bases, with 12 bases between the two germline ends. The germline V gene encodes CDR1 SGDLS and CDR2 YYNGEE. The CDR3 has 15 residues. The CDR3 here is CASSPGGVTNEKLFF. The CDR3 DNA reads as TGTGCCAGCAGCCCGGGCGGGGTTACTAATGAAAAACTGTTTTTT.

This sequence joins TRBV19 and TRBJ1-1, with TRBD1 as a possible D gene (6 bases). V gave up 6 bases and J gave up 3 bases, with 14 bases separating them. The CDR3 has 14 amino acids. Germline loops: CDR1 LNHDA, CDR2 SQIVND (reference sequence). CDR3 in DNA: TGTGCCAGTAGCTACAGAAAGGGGGACACTGAAGCTTTCTTT. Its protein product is CASSYRKGDTEAFF.

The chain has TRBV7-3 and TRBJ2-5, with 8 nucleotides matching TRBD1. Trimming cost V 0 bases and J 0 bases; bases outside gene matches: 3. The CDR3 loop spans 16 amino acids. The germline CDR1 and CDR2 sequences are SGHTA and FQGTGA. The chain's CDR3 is CASSLTGQGNQETQYF. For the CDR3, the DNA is TGTGCCAGCAGCTTAACAGGACAGGGAAACCAAGAGACCCAGTACTTC.

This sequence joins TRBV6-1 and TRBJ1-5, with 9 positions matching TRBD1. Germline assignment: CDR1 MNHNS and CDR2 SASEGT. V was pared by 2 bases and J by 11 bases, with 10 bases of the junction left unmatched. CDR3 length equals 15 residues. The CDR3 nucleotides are TGTGCCAGCAGTGAAACTGCGGGACAGGGAGTATCCCAGCATTTT. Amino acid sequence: CASSETAGQGVSQHF.

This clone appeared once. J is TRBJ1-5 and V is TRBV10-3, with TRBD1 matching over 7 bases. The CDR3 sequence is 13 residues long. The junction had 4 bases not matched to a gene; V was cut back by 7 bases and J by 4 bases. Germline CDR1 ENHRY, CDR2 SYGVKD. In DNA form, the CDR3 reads TGTGCCATCACCCGGGACAGAAATCAGCCCCAGCATTTT. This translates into CAITRDRNQPQHF.

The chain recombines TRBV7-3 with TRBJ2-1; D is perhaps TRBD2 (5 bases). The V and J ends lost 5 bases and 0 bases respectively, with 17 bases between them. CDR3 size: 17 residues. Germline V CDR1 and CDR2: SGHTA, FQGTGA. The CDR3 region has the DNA TGTGCCAGCAGCCCATTCGGAGGACTGGCCTCCTACAATGAGCAGTTCTTC. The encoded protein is CASSPFGGLASYNEQFF.

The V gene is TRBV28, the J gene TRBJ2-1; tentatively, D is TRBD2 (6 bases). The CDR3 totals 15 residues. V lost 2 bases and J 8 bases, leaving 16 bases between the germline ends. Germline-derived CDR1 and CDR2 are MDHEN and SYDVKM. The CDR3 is CASSLGTGAADEQFF. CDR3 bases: TGTGCCAGCAGTTTAGGGACGGGAGCAGCAGATGAGCAGTTCTTC.

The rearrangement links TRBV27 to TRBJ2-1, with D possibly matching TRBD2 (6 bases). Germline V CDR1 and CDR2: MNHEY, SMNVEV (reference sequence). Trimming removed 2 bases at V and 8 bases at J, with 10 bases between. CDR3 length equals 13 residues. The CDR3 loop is CASSLIGGYEQFF. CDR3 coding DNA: TGTGCCAGCAGTTTAATTGGGGGGTATGAGCAGTTCTTC.

This chain's CDR3 is CASSPIRGEAFF. The CDR3 DNA is TGTGCCAGCAGCCCTATTCGGGGTGAAGCTTTCTTT. The chain carries TRBV11-3 and TRBJ1-1; D is ambiguous. The V gene lost 5 bases and the J gene lost 7 bases, with 11 bases spanning the gap. This CDR3 has 12 amino acids. Germline values: CDR1 SGHNT, CDR2 YENEEA.

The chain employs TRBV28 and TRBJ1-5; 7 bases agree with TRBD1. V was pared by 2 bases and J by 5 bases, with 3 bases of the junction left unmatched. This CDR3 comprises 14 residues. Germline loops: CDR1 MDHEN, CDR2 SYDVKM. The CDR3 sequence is CASSLRQGYQPQHF. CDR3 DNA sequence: TGTGCCAGCAGTTTAAGACAGGGTTATCAGCCCCAGCATTTT.

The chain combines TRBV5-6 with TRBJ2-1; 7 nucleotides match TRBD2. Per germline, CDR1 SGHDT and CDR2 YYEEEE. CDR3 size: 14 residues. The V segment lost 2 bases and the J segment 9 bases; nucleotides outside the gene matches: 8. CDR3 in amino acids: CASSFSTSPGEQFF. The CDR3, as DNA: TGTGCCAGCAGCTTCTCGACTAGCCCGGGTGAGCAGTTCTTC.

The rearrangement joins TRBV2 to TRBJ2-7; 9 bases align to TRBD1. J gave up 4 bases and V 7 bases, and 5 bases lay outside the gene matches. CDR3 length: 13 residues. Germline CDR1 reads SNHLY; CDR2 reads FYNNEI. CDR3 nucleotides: TGTGCCAGCACAGCACAGGGGGCATACGAGCAGTACTTC. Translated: CASTAQGAYEQYF.

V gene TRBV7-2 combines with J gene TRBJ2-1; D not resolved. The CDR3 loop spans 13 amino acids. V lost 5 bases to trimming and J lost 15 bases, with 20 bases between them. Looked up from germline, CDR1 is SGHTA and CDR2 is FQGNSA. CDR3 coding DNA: TGTGCCAGCAGCCCGCCGCCCCACTATTTAGGGTTCTTC. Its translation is CASSPPPHYLGFF.

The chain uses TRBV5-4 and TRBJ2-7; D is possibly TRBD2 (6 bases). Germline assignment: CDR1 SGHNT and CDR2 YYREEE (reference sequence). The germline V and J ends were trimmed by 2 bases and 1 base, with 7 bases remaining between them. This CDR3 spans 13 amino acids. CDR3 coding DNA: TGTGCCAGCAGCTTCGGGGGATCCTACGAGCAGTACTTC. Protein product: CASSFGGSYEQYF.

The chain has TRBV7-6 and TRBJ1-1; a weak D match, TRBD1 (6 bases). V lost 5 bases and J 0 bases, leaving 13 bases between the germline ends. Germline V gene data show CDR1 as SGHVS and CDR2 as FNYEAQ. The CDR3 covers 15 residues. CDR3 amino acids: CASSPTGSLNTEAFF. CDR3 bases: TGTGCCAGCAGCCCTACAGGGAGTTTGAACACTGAAGCTTTCTTT.

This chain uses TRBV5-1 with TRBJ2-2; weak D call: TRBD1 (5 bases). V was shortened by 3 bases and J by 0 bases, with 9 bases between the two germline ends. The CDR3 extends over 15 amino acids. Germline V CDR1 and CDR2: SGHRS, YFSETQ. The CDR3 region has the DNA TGCGCCAGCAGCTCCTCGACAGCGAACACCGGGGAGCTGTTTTTT. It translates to CASSSSTANTGELFF.

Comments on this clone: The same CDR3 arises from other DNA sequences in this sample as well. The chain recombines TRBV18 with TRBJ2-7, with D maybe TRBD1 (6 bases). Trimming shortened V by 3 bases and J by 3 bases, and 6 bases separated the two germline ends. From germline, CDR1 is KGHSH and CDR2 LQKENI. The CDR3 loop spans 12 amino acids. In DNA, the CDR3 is TGTGCCAGCTCACCGGACAGCTACGAGCAGTACTTC. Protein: CASSPDSYEQYF.

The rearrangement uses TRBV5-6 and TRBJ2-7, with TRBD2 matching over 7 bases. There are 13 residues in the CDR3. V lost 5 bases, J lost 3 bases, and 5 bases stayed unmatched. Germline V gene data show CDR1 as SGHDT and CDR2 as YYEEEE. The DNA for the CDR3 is TGTGCCAGCAGTGGGGGAGGGAGCTACGAGCAGTACTTC. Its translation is CASSGGGSYEQYF.

This chain's CDR3 is CASTVGVVYEQYF. The CDR3 DNA follows: TGTGCCAGCACTGTGGGAGTGGTCTACGAGCAGTACTTC. The V gene is TRBV6-6, the J gene TRBJ2-7, with a tentative D call TRBD2 (5 bases). The CDR3 consists of 13 residues. The germline V gene encodes CDR1 MNHNY and CDR2 SVGAGI (reference sequence). Trimming pared 7 bases from V and 3 bases from J, leaving 13 bases between.

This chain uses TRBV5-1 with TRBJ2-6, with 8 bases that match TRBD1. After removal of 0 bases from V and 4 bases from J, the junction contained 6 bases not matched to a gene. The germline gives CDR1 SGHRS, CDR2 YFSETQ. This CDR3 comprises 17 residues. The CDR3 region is CASSLGTGTSGANVLTF. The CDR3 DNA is TGCGCCAGCAGCTTGGGGACAGGGACTTCGGGGGCCAACGTCCTGACTTTC.

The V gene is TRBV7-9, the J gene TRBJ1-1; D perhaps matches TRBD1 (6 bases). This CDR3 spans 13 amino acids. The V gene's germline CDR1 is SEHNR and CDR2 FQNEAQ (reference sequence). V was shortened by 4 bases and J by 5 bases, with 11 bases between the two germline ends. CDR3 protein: CASSSTGRTEAFF. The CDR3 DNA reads TGTGCCAGCAGCTCAACAGGGCGGACTGAAGCTTTCTTT.

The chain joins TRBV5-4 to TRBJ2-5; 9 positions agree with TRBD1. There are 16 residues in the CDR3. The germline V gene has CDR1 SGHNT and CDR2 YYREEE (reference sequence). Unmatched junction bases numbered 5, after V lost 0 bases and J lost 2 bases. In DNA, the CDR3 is TGTGCCAGCAGCTTGGCCCTGGGGACAGGGCAAGAGACCCAGTACTTC. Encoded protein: CASSLALGTGQETQYF.

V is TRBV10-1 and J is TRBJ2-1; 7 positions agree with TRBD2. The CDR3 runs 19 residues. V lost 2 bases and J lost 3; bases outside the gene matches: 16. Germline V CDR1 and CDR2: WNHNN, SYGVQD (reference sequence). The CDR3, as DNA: TGCGCCAGCAGTGAGAAGGTTATCGTAGCGGGTTCGGGCTACAATGAGCAGTTCTTC. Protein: CASSEKVIVAGSGYNEQFF.

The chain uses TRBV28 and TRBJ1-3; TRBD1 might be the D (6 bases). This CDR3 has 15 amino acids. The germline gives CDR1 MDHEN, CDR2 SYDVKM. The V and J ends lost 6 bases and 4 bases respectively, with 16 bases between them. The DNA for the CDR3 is TGTGCCAGCAGCCGGACAGATCTCGGGGGAAACACCATATATTTT. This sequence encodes CASSRTDLGGNTIYF.

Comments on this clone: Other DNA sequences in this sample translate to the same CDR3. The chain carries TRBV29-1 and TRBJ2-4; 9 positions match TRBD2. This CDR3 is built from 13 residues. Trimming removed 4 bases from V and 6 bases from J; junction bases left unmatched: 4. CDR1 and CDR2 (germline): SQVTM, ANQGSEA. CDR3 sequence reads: CSVGLAEGNIQYF. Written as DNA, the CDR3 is TGCAGCGTTGGACTAGCGGAGGGAAACATTCAGTACTTC.

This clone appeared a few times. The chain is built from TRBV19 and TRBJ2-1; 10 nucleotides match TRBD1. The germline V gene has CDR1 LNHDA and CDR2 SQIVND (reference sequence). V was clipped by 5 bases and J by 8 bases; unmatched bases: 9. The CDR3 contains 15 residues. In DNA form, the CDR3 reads TGTGCCAGTAGTCTCCGGGACAGGGGAGGCGATGAGCAGTTCTTC. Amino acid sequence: CASSLRDRGGDEQFF.

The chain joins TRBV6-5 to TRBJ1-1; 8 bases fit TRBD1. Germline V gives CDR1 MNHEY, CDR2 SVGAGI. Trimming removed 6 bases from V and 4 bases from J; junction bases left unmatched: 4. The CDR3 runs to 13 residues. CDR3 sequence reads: CASRLTGGTEAFF. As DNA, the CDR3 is TGTGCCAGCAGACTCACAGGGGGCACTGAAGCTTTCTTT.

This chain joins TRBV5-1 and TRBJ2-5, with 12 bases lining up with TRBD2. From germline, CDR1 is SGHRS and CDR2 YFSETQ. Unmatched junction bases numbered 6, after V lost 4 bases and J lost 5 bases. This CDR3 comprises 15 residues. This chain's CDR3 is CASSPLAGGPETQYF. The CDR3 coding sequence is TGCGCCAGCAGCCCTCTAGCGGGGGGGCCGGAGACCCAGTACTTC.

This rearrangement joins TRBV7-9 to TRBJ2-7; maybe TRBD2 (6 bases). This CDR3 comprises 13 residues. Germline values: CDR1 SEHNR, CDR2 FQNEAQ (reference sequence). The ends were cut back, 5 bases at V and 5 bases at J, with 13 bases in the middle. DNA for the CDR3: TGTGCCAGCAGCGACCGGGGGAGCCACGAGCAGTACTTC. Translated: CASSDRGSHEQYF. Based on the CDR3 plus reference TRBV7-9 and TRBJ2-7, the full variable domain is DTGVSQNPRHKITKRGQNVTFRCDPISEHNRLYWYRQTLGQGPEFLTYFQNEAQLEKSRLLSDRFSAERPKGSFSTLEIQRTEQGDSAMYLCASSDRGSHEQYFGPGTRLTVT.